The T cell receptor (beta chain) described here comes from a study of cytomegalovirus exposure and HLA in healthy donors. Worth noting for this clone: Other DNA sequences within the sample encode an identical CDR3.

The CDR3 contains 13 residues. With 4 bases removed from V and 3 bases from J, the gap between germline ends came to 8 bases. Germline values: CDR1 LNHDA, CDR2 SQIVND (reference sequence). The PCR contained 60 Vbeta and 13 Jbeta primers. Clones were sequenced by immunoSEQ multiplex PCR, and TCRdb holds only the in-frame ones, with some missing. The repertoire holds about 170,000 clones, with 85% as singletons. The sequenced material came from PBMCs. The receptor comes from a boy between 2 and 10 years old in good health and CMV-seronegative. The chain couples TRBV19 to TRBJ2-3; D is perhaps TRBD1 (6 bases). CDR3 nucleotide sequence: TGTGCCAGTAGTAGGCAGGGGACAGATACGCAGTATTTT. As protein: CASSRQGTDTQYF. Complete variable domain (other parts from reference TRBV19 and TRBJ2-3): DGGITQSPKYLFRKEGQNVTLSCEQNLNHDAMYWYRQDPGQGLRLIYYSQIVNDFQKGDIAEGYSVSREKKESFPLTVTSAQKNPTAFYLCASSRQGTDTQYFGPGTRLTVL.